The clone carrying this T cell receptor beta chain was counted a single time. These data belong to a study of T cell changes during pregnancy in multiple sclerosis. CDR1 SGHRS and CDR2 YFSETQ come from the germline V gene. The CDR3 is made up of 16 amino acids. Trimming removed 6 bases at V and 3 bases at J, with 21 bases between. Using immunoSEQ multiplex PCR, the repertoire was profiled, and TCRdb retains in-frame clones only, with some absent. This sample has around 100,000 clones, with about 90% found just once. The TCR originated in a female donor with multiple sclerosis, enrolled in a pregnancy study. The source material was peripheral blood, sampled after pregnancy. The V call is TRBV5-1, the J call TRBJ1-1; possibly TRBD1 for D (6 bases). CDR3 coding DNA: TGCGCCAGCAATAATCAGGGGCTGGGAGAAGACACTGAAGCTTTCTTT. It is translated as CASNNQGLGEDTEAFF.